This T cell receptor (beta chain) originates from a study of T cells in Graves' hyperthyroidism and ophthalmopathy. Amplification of TCR beta CDR3 regions used RNA as the template. Carried out on the TCR CDR3, a first-round RT-PCR used the HTBI primer set. TCRdb fed the multiplex PCR reads into MiXCR, producing one record per CDR3 protein. The repertoire holds over 150,000 distinct CDR3 sequences, with about 17% as singletons. The CDR3 is 15 residues long. Germline CDR1 reads DFQATT; CDR2 reads SNEGSKA (reference sequence). The clonotype comes from a woman in her fifties or sixties with Graves' hyperthyroidism. Sequenced: blood. V and J are TRBV20-1 and TRBJ2-7; TRBD2 matches at 11 bases. The CDR3 sequence: CSKITLTSGVYEQYF. As DNA, the CDR3 is TGCAGCAAAATAACGCTGACTAGCGGGGTCTACGAGCAGTACTTC.